The source of this T cell receptor beta chain is a study of graft-versus-host responses after intestinal transplantation. Study-level information: Recipients uniformly received anti-thymocyte globulin induction, followed by tacrolimus and steroids for 2 to 4 years.

The CDR3 contains 19 residues. In germline, CDR1 is SGHAT, CDR2 FQDESV (reference sequence). V gave up 3 bases and J gave up 0 bases, with 21 bases separating them. Findings of the study overall: Recipient-marrow GvH clones were detected, some having first appeared in ileum or blood. Early after transplant, HvG declines were associated with peak levels of circulating GvH clones.

Both CD3+CD4+ and CD3+CD8+ responders that were proliferating and CFSE-low underwent sorting after the reaction. Generated by immunoSEQ multiplex PCR, the TCRdb table keeps only in-frame clones and is missing some. The sample lists over 20,000 clones; over 35% were seen once. Specimen: alloreactive CD4+ T cells from a mixed lymphocyte reaction culture, collected before intestinal transplant. As for subset: CFSE-low proliferating T cells sorted from roughly six-day pre-transplant mixed lymphocyte reaction (GvH or HvG direction). The rearrangement uses TRBV11-1 and TRBJ2-1, with TRBD1 as a possible D gene (5 bases). The clonotype was recovered from a human patient who received an intestinal transplant. The chain's CDR3 is CASSLSGFPLQSSYNEQFF. CDR3 bases: TGTGCCAGCAGCTTGTCAGGGTTTCCCCTTCAGAGCTCCTACAATGAGCAGTTCTTC. The full variable domain, its missing parts supplied by reference TRBV11-1 and TRBJ2-1, is EAEVAQSPRYKITEKSQAVAFWCDPISGHATLYWYRQILGQGPELLVQFQDESVVDDSQLPKDRFSAERLKGVDSTLKIQPAELGDSAMYLCASSLSGFPLQSSYNEQFFGPGTRLTVL.